The 10 T cell receptor beta chains below were found in one sample sequenced in a study of prognosis after radiotherapy for stage I lung cancer. The genomic DNA TCR beta CDR3 region underwent two rounds of multiplex PCR. Round one of PCR was performed, and it used primers specific to each TRBV and TRBJ gene. One entry per CDR3 protein results from TCRdb running MiXCR on the multiplex PCR reads. The repertoire holds 45,000 to 70,000 distinct CDR3 sequences, with around a quarter as singletons. The specimen comprised PBMCs, sampled before or after stereotactic body radiation therapy (not recorded which). These receptors were obtained from a donor aged 50 or older with non-small cell lung cancer.

This clonotype was detected ten times or more. The rearrangement uses TRBV7-9 and TRBJ2-2; D remains ambiguous. This CDR3 contains 13 residues. Trimming pared 0 bases from V and 5 bases from J, leaving 4 bases between. Germline CDR1 SEHNR, CDR2 FQNEAQ (reference sequence). Written as DNA, the CDR3 is TGTGCCAGCAGCTTAGCCAGTACCGGGGAGCTGTTTTTT. It encodes CASSLASTGELFF.

V gene TRBV7-3 combines with J gene TRBJ2-1, with D maybe TRBD2 (5 bases). The CDR3 is 16 residues long. Trimming took off 5 bases at V and 1 base at J, with 15 bases between the two ends. CDR1 and CDR2 (germline): SGHTA, FQGTGA. As DNA, the CDR3 is TGTGCCAGCAGCCCCGAAGACTATCGGTCCTACAATGAGCAGTTCTTC. Translation gives CASSPEDYRSYNEQFF. The entire variable domain, with the rest obtained from reference TRBV7-3 and TRBJ2-1, is as follows: GAGVSQTPSNKVTEKGKYVELRCDPISGHTALYWYRQSLGQGPEFLIYFQGTGAADDSGLPNDRFFAVRPEGSVSTLKIQRTERGDSAVYLCASSPEDYRSYNEQFFGPGTRLTVL.

The chain couples TRBV6-4 to TRBJ1-2; TRBD1 aligns across 7 bases. This CDR3 region has 13 residues. V was clipped by 6 bases and J by 8 bases; unmatched bases: 9. Germline lookup yields CDR1 MRHNA and CDR2 SNTAGT. CDR3 sequence (DNA): TGTGCCAGCAGCCAAGACAGGGTGTTAGGCTACACCTTC. Protein: CASSQDRVLGYTF.

This clonotype was seen more than once but under ten times. An end of the junction does not agree with germline; a read error may underlie this. The chain couples TRBV6-2 or TRBV6-3 to TRBJ1-2, with D possibly being TRBD1 (5 bases). The CDR3 loop spans 14 amino acids. Germline V lookup: CDR1 MNHEY, CDR2 SVGEGT. CDR3 coding DNA: TGTGCCAGCATAACCGGGACGGTGAACTATTGCTACACCTTC. Translating it yields CASITGTVNYCYTF.

With respect to this clonotype: A read error may be the cause here, since a much bigger clone is one base away. The chain is built from TRBV24-1 and TRBJ2-7; no clear D gene. The CDR3 spans 14 residues. CDR1 and CDR2 (germline): KGHDR, SFDVKD. The CDR3 DNA sequence: TGTGCCACCAGTTATTATATTTCCCCCTACGGGCAGTACTTC. Translating gives CATSYYISPYGQYF.

The table lists this clonotype with many counts. The chain couples TRBV6-5 to TRBJ1-1; D possibly corresponds to TRBD1 (5 bases). This CDR3 is 13 amino acids long. Germline-derived CDR1 and CDR2 are MNHEY and SVGAGI. The germline V and J ends were trimmed by 2 bases and 5 bases, with 9 bases remaining between them. CDR3 sequence: CASSYGARTEAFF. The CDR3 bases are TGTGCCAGCAGTTACGGGGCTCGGACTGAAGCTTTCTTT.

Relative to its sample, this clonotype is medium-sized. DNA of the CDR3: TGTGCCAGCAGTTGGGACAGCTTTAATTCACCCCTCCACTTT. Amino acids: CASSWDSFNSPLHF. The chain links TRBV6-1 to TRBJ1-6; TRBD1 matches 7 bases. In germline, CDR1 is MNHNS, CDR2 SASEGT. The CDR3 has 14 amino acids. V gave up 5 bases and J gave up 6 bases; unmatched junction bases: 4.

On this clonotype: This sequence may be a read error, since a much larger clone differs from it by one base. The chain couples TRBV7-8 to TRBJ1-1; D is possibly TRBD1 (6 bases). The germline V and J ends were trimmed by 5 bases and 7 bases, with 14 bases remaining between them. The CDR3 sequence is 13 residues long. The germline gives CDR1 SGHVS, CDR2 FQNEAQ. The CDR3 DNA reads TGTGCCAGCAGCCACCAGATCAGGGGTGAAGCTTTCTTT. This codes for CASSHQIRGEAFF.

As regards this clonotype: Only one base separates this from a far larger clonotype, so it likely reflects a read error. The V call is TRBV6-5, the J call TRBJ2-7; possible D gene TRBD2, 7 bases. The germline V gene encodes CDR1 MNHEY and CDR2 SVGAGI. The CDR3 is 13 residues long. V was clipped by 4 bases and J by 2 bases, with 9 bases between them. The CDR3 sequence: CASSWGGTYEQYF. The CDR3 DNA reads TGTGCCAGCAGTTGGGGGGGCACCTACGAGCAGTACTTC.

This clonotype was detected a few times. A read error may explain this, as a much larger clone is one base away. The rearrangement links TRBV6-1 to TRBJ1-5; D ambiguous. CDR3 length equals 13 residues. Germline lookup yields CDR1 MNHNS and CDR2 SASEGT. The CDR3 DNA reads TGTGCCAGCAGCCCCTCCGAAAACCAGCACCAGCATTTT. Residues: CASSPSENQHQHF.